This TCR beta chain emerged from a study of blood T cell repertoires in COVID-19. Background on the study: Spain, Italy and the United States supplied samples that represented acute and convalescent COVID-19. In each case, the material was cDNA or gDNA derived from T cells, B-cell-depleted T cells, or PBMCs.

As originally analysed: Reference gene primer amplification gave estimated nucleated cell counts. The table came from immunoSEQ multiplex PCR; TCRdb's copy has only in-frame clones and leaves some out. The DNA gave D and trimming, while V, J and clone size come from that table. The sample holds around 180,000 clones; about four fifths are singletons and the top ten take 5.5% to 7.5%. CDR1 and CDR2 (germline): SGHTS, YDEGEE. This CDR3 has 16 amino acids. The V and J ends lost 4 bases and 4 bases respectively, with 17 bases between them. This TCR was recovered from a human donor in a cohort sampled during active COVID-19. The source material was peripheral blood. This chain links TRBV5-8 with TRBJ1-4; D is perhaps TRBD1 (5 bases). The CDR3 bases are TGTGCCAGCAGCCGGGGCGGGGTTCCGGGTAATGAAAAACTGTTTTTT. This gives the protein CASSRGGVPGNEKLFF. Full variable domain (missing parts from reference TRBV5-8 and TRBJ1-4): EAGVTQSPTHLIKTRGQQATLRCSPISGHTSVYWYQQALGLGLQFLLWYDEGEERNRGNFPPRFSGRQFPNYSSELNVNALELEDSALYLCASSRGGVPGNEKLFFGSGTQLSVL.